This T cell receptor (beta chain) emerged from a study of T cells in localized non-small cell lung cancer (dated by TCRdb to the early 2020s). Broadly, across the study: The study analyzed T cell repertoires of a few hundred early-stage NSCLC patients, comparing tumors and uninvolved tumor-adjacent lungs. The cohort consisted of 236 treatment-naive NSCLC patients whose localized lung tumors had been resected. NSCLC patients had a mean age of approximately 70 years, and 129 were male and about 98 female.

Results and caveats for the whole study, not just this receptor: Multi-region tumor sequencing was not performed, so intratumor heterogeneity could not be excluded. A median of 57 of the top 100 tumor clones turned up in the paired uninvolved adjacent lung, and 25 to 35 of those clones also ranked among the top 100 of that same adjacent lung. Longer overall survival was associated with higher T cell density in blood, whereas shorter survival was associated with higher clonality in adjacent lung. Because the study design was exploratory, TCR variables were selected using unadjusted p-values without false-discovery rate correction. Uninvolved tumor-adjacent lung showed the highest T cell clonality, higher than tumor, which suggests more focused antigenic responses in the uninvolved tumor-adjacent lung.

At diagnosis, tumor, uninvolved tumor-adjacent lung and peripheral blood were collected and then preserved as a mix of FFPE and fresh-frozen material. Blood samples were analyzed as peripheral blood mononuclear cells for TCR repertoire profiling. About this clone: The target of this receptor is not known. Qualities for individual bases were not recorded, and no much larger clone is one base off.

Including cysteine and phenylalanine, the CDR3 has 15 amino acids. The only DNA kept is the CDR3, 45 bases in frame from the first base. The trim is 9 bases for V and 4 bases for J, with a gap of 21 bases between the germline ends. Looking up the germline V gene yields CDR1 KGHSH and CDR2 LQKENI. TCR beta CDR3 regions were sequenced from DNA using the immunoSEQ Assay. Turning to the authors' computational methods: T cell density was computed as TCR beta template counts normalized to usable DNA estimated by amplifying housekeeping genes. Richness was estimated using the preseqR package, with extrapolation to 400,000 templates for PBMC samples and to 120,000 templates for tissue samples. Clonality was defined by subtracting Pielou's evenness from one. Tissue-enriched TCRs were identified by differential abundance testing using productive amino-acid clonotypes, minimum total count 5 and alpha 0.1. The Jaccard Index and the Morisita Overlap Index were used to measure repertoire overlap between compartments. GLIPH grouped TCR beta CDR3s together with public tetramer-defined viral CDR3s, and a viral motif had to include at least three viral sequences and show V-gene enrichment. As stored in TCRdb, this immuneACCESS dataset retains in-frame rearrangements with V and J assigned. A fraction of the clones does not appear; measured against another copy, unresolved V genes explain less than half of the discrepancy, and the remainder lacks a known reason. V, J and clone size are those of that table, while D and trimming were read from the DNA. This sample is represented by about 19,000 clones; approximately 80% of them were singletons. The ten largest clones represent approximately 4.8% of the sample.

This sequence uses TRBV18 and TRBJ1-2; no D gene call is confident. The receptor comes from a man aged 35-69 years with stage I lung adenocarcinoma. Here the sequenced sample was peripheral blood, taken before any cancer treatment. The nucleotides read TGTGCCAGTCGACCTCAGGTTACCCCCCCCTATGGCTACACCTTC. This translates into CASRPQVTPPYGYTF.